Each of the 25 T cell receptor beta chains below was sequenced from the same sample in a study of OX40 agonist ivuxolimab in advanced cancers. The library was made by the immunoSEQ multiplex PCR assay. This is the immuneACCESS table as TCRdb keeps it, with only in-frame sequences that have V and J called. A part of the clones is gone; compared with another copy, unresolved V genes explain less than half, and the rest is unexplained. The sample data list around 53,000 clones, and roughly 93% of these were observed just once. Under 20% of the sample belongs to the ten largest clones. The sequences come from CD4+ or CD8+ T cells sorted from blood, collected in a trial of the OX40 agonist ivuxolimab. Every receptor here comes from an adult with an advanced solid tumor such as melanoma, head and neck, liver or kidney cancer.

The DNA of the CDR3 is TGTGCTAGTGGTCCAGGGACTAGCGGGAGCCTAGTAAACATTCAGTACTTC. As protein: CASGPGTSGSLVNIQYF. V usage is TRBV12-5 and J usage is TRBJ2-4; 14 bases map to TRBD2. Trimming took 5 bases from V and 6 from J; bases not matched to a gene: 9. The germline gives CDR1 LGHNT, CDR2 FRNRAP. The CDR3 spans 17 residues.

This rearrangement joins TRBV27 to TRBJ2-5; 8 bases line up with TRBD1. The CDR3 spans 14 residues. Germline V CDR1 and CDR2: MNHEY, SMNVEV (reference sequence). With 3 bases clipped from V and 5 bases from J, the junction kept 5 bases outside the gene matches. CDR3 loop: CASSLTGAGETQYF. CDR3 nucleotides: TGTGCCAGCAGTTTGACAGGGGCGGGGGAGACCCAGTACTTC.

The chain combines TRBV6-5 with TRBJ2-7; 7 bases map to TRBD1. With V trimmed by 4 bases and J by 3 bases, 9 bases remained unmatched. CDR1 and CDR2 (germline): MNHEY, SVGAGI. The CDR3 length is 15 residues. The CDR3 loop reads CASSWAGNRGYEQYF. CDR3 DNA: TGTGCCAGCAGTTGGGCGGGTAACAGGGGCTACGAGCAGTACTTC.

V gene TRBV7-8 combines with J gene TRBJ2-1, with 9 bases identical to TRBD2. The CDR3 runs 17 residues. The germline V gene has CDR1 SGHVS and CDR2 FQNEAQ. Trimming at V came to 0 bases and at J to 4 bases, leaving 7 bases not matched to a gene. DNA of the CDR3: TGTGCCAGCAGCTTAGCTTACGCGGGAGGGCCATACAATGAGCAGTTCTTC. Translating gives CASSLAYAGGPYNEQFF.

CDR3 DNA sequence: TGTGCCAGCAGCATAAACAGGGGTGAGGAGCAGTACTTC. Translation: CASSINRGEEQYF. The chain joins TRBV7-2 to TRBJ2-7, with 7 bases fitting TRBD1. In germline, CDR1 is SGHTA, CDR2 FQGNSA. J gave up 7 bases and V 5 bases, and 8 bases lay outside the gene matches. The CDR3 has 13 amino acids.

The rearrangement uses TRBV13 and TRBJ2-5, with a weak D call TRBD1 (5 bases). The V end was cut by 2 bases, the J end by 0 bases, with 10 bases between. Germline-derived CDR1 and CDR2 are PRHDT and FYEKMQ (reference sequence). The CDR3 totals 15 residues. The DNA of the CDR3 is TGTGCCAGCAGCTTATCGGACACTAACCAAGAGACCCAGTACTTC. Protein sequence: CASSLSDTNQETQYF.

The gene calls are TRBV12-5 and TRBJ2-1, with 10 positions matching TRBD2. The CDR3 covers 18 residues. Germline CDR1 LGHNT, CDR2 FRNRAP. Trimming removed 3 bases from V and 6 bases from J; junction bases left unmatched: 14. CDR3 sequence: CASGLWTSGILRSNEQFF. CDR3 nucleotide sequence: TGTGCTAGTGGTTTATGGACTAGCGGAATACTCAGGTCCAATGAGCAGTTCTTC.

The table lists this clone with a count of one. V and J are TRBV7-9 and TRBJ1-2; no definite D call. From germline, CDR1 is SEHNR and CDR2 FQNEAQ (reference sequence). CDR3 size: 14 residues. The V gene lost 5 bases and the J gene lost 4 bases, with 14 bases spanning the gap. The CDR3: CASSSTDGAYGYTF. CDR3 in DNA: TGTGCCAGCAGCAGTACGGACGGAGCCTATGGCTACACCTTC.

The rearrangement joins TRBV10-3 to TRBJ2-7, with D uncertain. Trimming left V 7 bases short and J 3 bases short, with 7 bases between. CDR3 length: 11 residues. The germline V gene has CDR1 ENHRY and CDR2 SYGVKD. The CDR3 DNA is TGTGCCATCAAGCAAGGCTACGAGCAGTACTTC. It codes for CAIKQGYEQYF.

The rearrangement links TRBV15 to TRBJ1-2, with D perhaps TRBD1 (5 bases). The CDR3 runs to 13 residues. V was pared by 0 bases and J by 7 bases, with 9 bases between. Germline CDR1 and CDR2: LNHNV and YYDKDF (reference sequence). DNA for the CDR3: TGTGCCACCAGCAGAGATCGGGGCGGTGGCTACACCTTC. The encoded protein is CATSRDRGGGYTF.

This sequence joins TRBV28 and TRBJ2-1; maybe TRBD2 (6 bases). CDR1 and CDR2 from the germline V gene are MDHEN and SYDVKM. Deletions cut 8 bases from V and 6 bases from J, with 11 bases between. This CDR3 region has 12 residues. Written as DNA, the CDR3 is TGTGCCAGCGCGGGACCTGGCAATGAGCAGTTCTTC. Protein: CASAGPGNEQFF. Full variable domain (outside the CDR3, taken from reference TRBV28 and TRBJ2-1): DVKVTQSSRYLVKRTGEKVFLECVQDMDHENMFWYRQDPGLGLRLIYFSYDVKMKEKGDIPEGYSVSREKKERFSLILESASTNQTSMYLCASAGPGNEQFFGPGTRLTVL.

J is TRBJ2-3 and V is TRBV28; TRBD1 aligns across 9 bases. The length of the CDR3 is 14 residues. J was trimmed by 1 base and V by 7 bases; bases with no gene match: 3. Germline loops: CDR1 MDHEN, CDR2 SYDVKM. The CDR3 is CASTRTGGTDTQYF. The CDR3, as DNA: TGTGCCAGCACCCGGACAGGGGGCACAGATACGCAGTATTTT. Complete variable domain (other parts from reference TRBV28 and TRBJ2-3): DVKVTQSSRYLVKRTGEKVFLECVQDMDHENMFWYRQDPGLGLRLIYFSYDVKMKEKGDIPEGYSVSREKKERFSLILESASTNQTSMYLCASTRTGGTDTQYFGPGTRLTVL.

The J gene is TRBJ2-1, the V gene TRBV11-3; no clear D. The germline V gene has CDR1 SGHNT and CDR2 YENEEA. V shed 5 bases and J shed 14 bases, with 25 bases lying between them. The CDR3 runs 15 residues. The CDR3 DNA sequence: TGTGCCAGCAGCCAAACAACCGGCCTCCCCCAGCCCGAGTTCTTC. The encoded protein is CASSQTTGLPQPEFF.

The chain has TRBV28 and TRBJ2-3, with D unresolved. CDR3 length: 16 residues. Deletions cut 2 bases from V and 0 bases from J, with 12 bases between. In germline, CDR1 is MDHEN, CDR2 SYDVKM. In nucleotides, the CDR3 is TGTGCCAGCAGTTTAGTAGGCGCCCGAAGCACAGATACGCAGTATTTT. This sequence encodes CASSLVGARSTDTQYF.

The chain uses TRBV7-9 and TRBJ2-7; TRBD1 matches at 10 bases. V gave up 0 bases and J gave up 6 bases; unmatched junction bases: 8. CDR1 is SEHNR, CDR2 FQNEAQ, per germline (reference sequence). The CDR3 runs to 16 residues. CDR3 bases: TGTGCCAGCAGCTTAGCGCACGGACAGGGGGGACCCGAGCAGTACTTC. Its protein is CASSLAHGQGGPEQYF. The whole variable domain, filled in from reference TRBV7-9 and TRBJ2-7, reads DTGVSQNPRHKITKRGQNVTFRCDPISEHNRLYWYRQTLGQGPEFLTYFQNEAQLEKSRLLSDRFSAERPKGSFSTLEIQRTEQGDSAMYLCASSLAHGQGGPEQYFGPGTRLTVT.

The rearrangement joins TRBV27 to TRBJ1-4; 8 positions agree with TRBD1. CDR1 is MNHEY and CDR2 is SMNVEV in the germline V gene (reference sequence). The CDR3 is made up of 14 amino acids. V lost 2 bases, J lost 7 bases, and 3 bases stayed unmatched. The CDR3 loop is CASSLDRGGEKLFF. CDR3 nucleotides: TGTGCCAGCAGTTTAGACAGGGGTGGTGAAAAACTGTTTTTT.

The gene calls are TRBV19 and TRBJ2-1, with 8 nucleotides matching TRBD1. Trimming removed 6 bases from V and 8 bases from J; junction bases left unmatched: 12. The CDR3 runs 15 residues. In germline, CDR1 is LNHDA, CDR2 SQIVND (reference sequence). The CDR3 loop reads CASRDRVSSGDEQFF. As DNA, the CDR3 is TGTGCCAGTAGGGACAGGGTATCATCTGGCGATGAGCAGTTCTTC. The complete variable domain, with remaining parts taken from reference TRBV19 and TRBJ2-1, reads DGGITQSPKYLFRKEGQNVTLSCEQNLNHDAMYWYRQDPGQGLRLIYYSQIVNDFQKGDIAEGYSVSREKKESFPLTVTSAQKNPTAFYLCASRDRVSSGDEQFFGPGTRLTVL.

Points on this clone: The DNA is omitted, as the CDR3 cannot be located on it reliably, and the CDR3 follows TCRdb's listing. The chain is built from TRBV1 and TRBJ2-7; TRBD2 is the table's D call and was not checked against the DNA. TRBV1 is reported as a pseudogene. The CDR3 has 16 amino acids, counting both end residues. The CDR3 protein is CTSSVLWASGAYEQYF.

V usage is TRBV9 and J usage is TRBJ2-1; no definite D call. Germline assignment: CDR1 SGDLS and CDR2 YYNGEE. With 0 bases removed from V and 7 bases from J, the gap between germline ends came to 5 bases. The CDR3 totals 12 residues. CDR3 in DNA: TGTGCCAGCAGCGTAGCGGGTAATGAGCAGTTCTTC. Translated, it gives CASSVAGNEQFF.

This clone was detected a few times. This chain links TRBV28 with TRBJ1-1; D is undetermined. With 11 bases removed from V and 1 base from J, the gap between germline ends came to 8 bases. The CDR3 runs 11 residues. CDR1 and CDR2 from the germline V gene are MDHEN and SYDVKM. The CDR3 region is CACRWNTEAFF. DNA of the CDR3: TGTGCCTGTCGGTGGAACACTGAAGCTTTCTTT. Combining the CDR3 with reference TRBV28 and TRBJ1-1 gives the whole variable domain DVKVTQSSRYLVKRTGEKVFLECVQDMDHENMFWYRQDPGLGLRLIYFSYDVKMKEKGDIPEGYSVSREKKERFSLILESASTNQTSMYLCACRWNTEAFFGQGTRLTVV.

This chain links TRBV19 with TRBJ1-1; a weak D match, TRBD1 (6 bases). Germline lookup yields CDR1 LNHDA and CDR2 SQIVND (reference sequence). This CDR3 comprises 11 residues. CDR3 bases: TGTCACCCAGGGGCCGACACTGAAGCTTTCTTT. Encoded protein: CHPGADTEAFF.

The chain recombines TRBV28 with TRBJ2-7; possibly TRBD1 for D (6 bases). V was shortened by 6 bases and J by 3 bases, with 9 bases between the two germline ends. Germline-derived CDR1 and CDR2 are MDHEN and SYDVKM. The CDR3 extends over 12 amino acids. The CDR3 coding sequence is TGTGCCAGCAGCCAACAGGGCTACGAGCAGTACTTC. This translates into CASSQQGYEQYF.

The CDR3 coding sequence is TGTGCCAGCAGTACTCACCACGGAACTAACTATGGCTACACCTTC. This sequence encodes CASSTHHGTNYGYTF. V is TRBV28 and J is TRBJ1-2; D ambiguous. The length of the CDR3 is 15 residues. CDR1 and CDR2 (germline): MDHEN, SYDVKM. V lost 5 bases, J lost 0 bases, and 13 bases lay in between.

V usage is TRBV27 and J usage is TRBJ1-2, with D unclear. The CDR3 sequence is 14 residues long. V shed 2 bases and J shed 6 bases, with 13 bases lying between them. Per germline, CDR1 MNHEY and CDR2 SMNVEV (reference sequence). CDR3 in DNA: TGTGCCAGCAGTTTAGTTTACAGCCCGGATGGCTACACCTTC. This sequence encodes CASSLVYSPDGYTF.

The chain employs TRBV27 and TRBJ1-1; D may be TRBD1 (5 bases). Germline-derived CDR1 and CDR2 are MNHEY and SMNVEV (reference sequence). The CDR3 is 16 amino acids. V was pared by 6 bases and J by 0 bases, with 17 bases between. The CDR3 spells CASSSLWGGVNTEAFF. CDR3 sequence (DNA): TGTGCCAGCAGCTCCCTCTGGGGGGGAGTGAACACTGAAGCTTTCTTT.